This is a list of T cell receptor beta chains from one sample in a study of shared clonotypes between healthy human individuals. This table comes from immunoSEQ multiplex PCR, and its TCRdb copy is limited to in-frame clones, with some not included. There are some 1,100,000 clones in the sample; approximately 78% occur only once, and 0.5% to 0.6% lies in the top ten. The sequenced material came from memory CD4+ T cells from PBMCs. The receptors were sampled from a young man in good health. Some clones in this sample may be carry-over from other donors' samples. Both conserved end residues are part of each CDR3. D genes are given only for firm matches. A clone size is listed for some rows: how often the clone was seen (once, few, many), or a class if it is expanded.

cdr3_aa: CASSLDREDEQFF; cdr3_nt: TGTGCCAGCAGCTTAGATCGGGAGGATGAGCAGTTCTTC; clone_size: .; j_call: TRBJ2-1; d_call: TRBD2; v_call: TRBV11-1; cdr3_length: 13
cdr3_aa: CASSLSSGGYYGYTF; cdr3_nt: TGCGCCAGCAGCCTCTCGTCCGGGGGCTACTATGGCTACACCTTC; clone_size: .; j_call: TRBJ1-2; d_call: .; v_call: TRBV4-1; cdr3_length: 15
cdr3_aa: CASSTRDRLIHEQYF; cdr3_nt: TGTGCCAGCAGCACTCGGGACAGGTTAATTCACGAGCAGTACTTC; clone_size: .; j_call: TRBJ2-7; d_call: TRBD1; v_call: TRBV5-6; cdr3_length: 15
cdr3_aa: CASSFWDRAYEQYF; cdr3_nt: TGTGCCAGCAGCTTTTGGGACAGGGCCTACGAGCAGTACTTC; clone_size: .; j_call: TRBJ2-7; d_call: TRBD1; v_call: TRBV7-9; cdr3_length: 14
cdr3_aa: CASKGPRGIQYF; cdr3_nt: TGTGCCAGTAAGGGTCCGAGAGGCATTCAGTACTTC; clone_size: few; j_call: TRBJ2-4; d_call: .; v_call: TRBV19; cdr3_length: 12
cdr3_aa: CASSYSAAGGNTIYF; cdr3_nt: TGTGCCAGCAGTTACTCGGCAGCGGGAGGAAACACCATATATTTT; clone_size: .; j_call: TRBJ1-3; d_call: .; v_call: TRBV6-5; cdr3_length: 15
cdr3_aa: CSVVGTSGRVYEQYF; cdr3_nt: TGCAGCGTTGTCGGGACTAGCGGGAGAGTCTACGAGCAGTACTTC; clone_size: .; j_call: TRBJ2-7; d_call: TRBD2; v_call: TRBV29-1; cdr3_length: 15
cdr3_aa: CASSGRRRHDDNEQFF; cdr3_nt: TGTGCCAGCAGCGGACGCAGAAGACACGACGACAATGAGCAGTTCTTC; clone_size: .; j_call: TRBJ2-1; d_call: .; v_call: TRBV9; cdr3_length: 16
cdr3_aa: CASSLAGTVTEAFF; cdr3_nt: TGTGCCAGCAGTTTGGCAGGGACGGTCACTGAAGCTTTCTTT; clone_size: .; j_call: TRBJ1-1; d_call: .; v_call: TRBV6-5; cdr3_length: 14
cdr3_aa: CASSKGGFIGELFF; cdr3_nt: TGTGCCAGCAGTAAAGGGGGCTTTATCGGGGAGCTGTTTTTT; clone_size: .; j_call: TRBJ2-2; d_call: TRBD1; v_call: TRBV6-6; cdr3_length: 14
cdr3_aa: CASSLNRAGYEQYF; cdr3_nt: TGTGCCAGCAGCCTTAACAGGGCAGGGTACGAGCAGTACTTC; clone_size: .; j_call: TRBJ2-7; d_call: .; v_call: TRBV27; cdr3_length: 14
cdr3_aa: CASSLDSGLTDTQYF; cdr3_nt: TGTGCCAGCAGCTTAGACAGCGGGCTAACAGATACGCAGTATTTT; clone_size: once; j_call: TRBJ2-3; d_call: .; v_call: TRBV11-3; cdr3_length: 15
cdr3_aa: CATSPGYNEQFF; cdr3_nt: TGTGCCACCTCACCGGGGTACAATGAGCAGTTCTTC; clone_size: .; j_call: TRBJ2-1; d_call: .; v_call: TRBV19; cdr3_length: 12
cdr3_aa: CASSSWASGLQTQYF; cdr3_nt: TGTGCCAGCAGCTCGTGGGCTAGCGGGCTGCAGACCCAGTACTTC; clone_size: .; j_call: TRBJ2-5; d_call: TRBD2; v_call: TRBV7-9; cdr3_length: 15
cdr3_aa: CASSSIPTDTQYF; cdr3_nt: TGCGCCAGCAGCTCAATACCCACAGATACGCAGTATTTT; clone_size: .; j_call: TRBJ2-3; d_call: .; v_call: TRBV5-1; cdr3_length: 13
cdr3_aa: CAWSTYYIGTEAFF; cdr3_nt: TGTGCCTGGAGTACCTACTACATAGGGACTGAAGCTTTCTTT; clone_size: .; j_call: TRBJ1-1; d_call: .; v_call: TRBV30; cdr3_length: 14
cdr3_aa: CASSLQVNYGYTF; cdr3_nt: TGTGCCAGCAGTTTACAGGTTAACTATGGCTACACCTTC; clone_size: .; j_call: TRBJ1-2; d_call: .; v_call: TRBV28; cdr3_length: 13
cdr3_aa: CASSFIFSGRGTYEQYF; cdr3_nt: TGTGCCAGCAGTTTTATTTTTTCGGGCAGGGGTACCTACGAGCAGTACTTC; clone_size: .; j_call: TRBJ2-7; d_call: .; v_call: TRBV27; cdr3_length: 17
cdr3_aa: CASSSGQRTQPQHF; cdr3_nt: TGTGCCAGCAGTTCGGGCCAGCGTACCCAGCCCCAGCATTTT; clone_size: .; j_call: TRBJ1-5; d_call: .; v_call: TRBV28; cdr3_length: 14
cdr3_aa: CASRRQGAEAGANVLTF; cdr3_nt: TGTGCCAGTAGACGACAGGGGGCGGAAGCTGGGGCCAACGTCCTGACTTTC; clone_size: .; j_call: TRBJ2-6; d_call: TRBD1; v_call: TRBV19; cdr3_length: 17
cdr3_aa: CASSQIQADTQYF; cdr3_nt: TGTGCCAGCAGTCAGATACAGGCAGATACGCAGTATTTT; clone_size: .; j_call: TRBJ2-3; d_call: .; v_call: TRBV6-6; cdr3_length: 13
cdr3_aa: CASSVGYSNQPQHF; cdr3_nt: TGTGCCAGCAGTGTTGGGTATAGCAATCAGCCCCAGCATTTT; clone_size: .; j_call: TRBJ1-5; d_call: .; v_call: TRBV2; cdr3_length: 14
cdr3_aa: CASSLDGVETQYF; cdr3_nt: TGCGCCAGCAGCTTGGATGGGGTTGAGACCCAGTACTTC; clone_size: .; j_call: TRBJ2-5; d_call: .; v_call: TRBV5-1; cdr3_length: 13
cdr3_aa: CASSPTTGLNMGLFF; cdr3_nt: TGTGCCAGCTCACCAACTACGGGACTCAACATGGGGCTGTTTTTT; clone_size: .; j_call: TRBJ1-4; d_call: .; v_call: TRBV18; cdr3_length: 15
cdr3_aa: CASSERRANLRGYTF; cdr3_nt: TGTGCCAGTAGTGAGCGGAGGGCAAACCTCCGGGGCTACACCTTC; clone_size: once; j_call: TRBJ1-2; d_call: .; v_call: TRBV19; cdr3_length: 15
cdr3_aa: CASSYSGGKGGELFF; cdr3_nt: TGTGCCAGCAGTTACTCAGGGGGCAAAGGCGGGGAGCTGTTTTTT; clone_size: few; j_call: TRBJ2-2; d_call: TRBD1; v_call: TRBV6-5; cdr3_length: 15
cdr3_aa: CASSEYPIGYEQYF; cdr3_nt: TGTGCCAGCAGTGAATACCCCATCGGCTACGAGCAGTACTTC; clone_size: .; j_call: TRBJ2-7; d_call: .; v_call: TRBV6-1; cdr3_length: 14
cdr3_aa: CASSLGLASYNEQFF; cdr3_nt: TGTGCCAGCAGCTTAGGACTAGCGTCCTACAATGAGCAGTTCTTC; clone_size: .; j_call: TRBJ2-1; d_call: TRBD2; v_call: TRBV7-8; cdr3_length: 15
cdr3_aa: CAISARPGQGSYEQYF; cdr3_nt: TGTGCCATCAGTGCGAGGCCGGGACAGGGCTCCTACGAGCAGTACTTC; clone_size: .; j_call: TRBJ2-7; d_call: TRBD1; v_call: TRBV10-3; cdr3_length: 16
cdr3_aa: CAWSVGGDTEAFF; cdr3_nt: TGTGCCTGGAGTGTCGGAGGGGACACTGAAGCTTTCTTT; clone_size: few; j_call: TRBJ1-1; d_call: .; v_call: TRBV30; cdr3_length: 13
cdr3_aa: CASSPKPGTDYEQYF; cdr3_nt: TGTGCCAGCAGCCCCAAGCCAGGGACAGACTACGAGCAGTACTTC; clone_size: .; j_call: TRBJ2-7; d_call: TRBD1; v_call: TRBV7-9; cdr3_length: 15
cdr3_aa: CASSLGQQVTYGYTF; cdr3_nt: TGTGCCAGCAGCTTAGGCCAACAGGTCACCTATGGCTACACCTTC; clone_size: .; j_call: TRBJ1-2; d_call: .; v_call: TRBV7-9; cdr3_length: 15
cdr3_aa: CASSSRGGNEKLFF; cdr3_nt: TGTGCCAGCAGTTCCCGGGGGGGGAATGAAAAACTGTTTTTT; clone_size: .; j_call: TRBJ1-4; d_call: .; v_call: TRBV6-6; cdr3_length: 14
cdr3_aa: CASSLDTNRATGELFF; cdr3_nt: TGCGCCAGCAGCTTGGATACAAACAGGGCTACCGGGGAGCTGTTTTTT; clone_size: .; j_call: TRBJ2-2; d_call: .; v_call: TRBV5-1; cdr3_length: 16
cdr3_aa: CASSLGQGYGYTF; cdr3_nt: TGTGCCAGCAGCCTAGGACAGGGCTATGGCTACACCTTC; clone_size: .; j_call: TRBJ1-2; d_call: TRBD1; v_call: TRBV27; cdr3_length: 13
cdr3_aa: CASSQGQGRVDTQYF; cdr3_nt: TGCGCCAGCAGCCAAGGACAGGGTAGAGTGGATACGCAGTATTTT; clone_size: .; j_call: TRBJ2-3; d_call: TRBD1; v_call: TRBV4-1; cdr3_length: 15
cdr3_aa: CASSFRDRDRDTQYF; cdr3_nt: TGTGCCAGCAGCTTCCGGGACAGGGACCGAGATACGCAGTATTTT; clone_size: .; j_call: TRBJ2-3; d_call: TRBD1; v_call: TRBV28; cdr3_length: 15
cdr3_aa: CASSLEVGQGISYEQYF; cdr3_nt: TGTGCCAGCAGCTTGGAGGTAGGACAGGGGATATCCTACGAGCAGTACTTC; clone_size: .; j_call: TRBJ2-7; d_call: TRBD1; v_call: TRBV5-4; cdr3_length: 17
cdr3_aa: CASSSYSSGGRAFYNEQFF; cdr3_nt: TGTGCCAGCAGTTCCTACTCTAGTGGCGGGAGGGCCTTCTACAATGAGCAGTTCTTC; clone_size: .; j_call: TRBJ2-1; d_call: TRBD2; v_call: TRBV28; cdr3_length: 19
cdr3_aa: CASSEGFQEMGYGYTF; cdr3_nt: TGTGCCAGCAGTGAAGGGTTTCAGGAAATGGGCTATGGCTACACCTTC; clone_size: many; j_call: TRBJ1-2; d_call: .; v_call: TRBV6-1; cdr3_length: 16
cdr3_aa: CAISDGLTDTQYF; cdr3_nt: TGTGCCATATCGGACGGCCTCACAGATACGCAGTATTTT; clone_size: .; j_call: TRBJ2-3; d_call: .; v_call: TRBV27; cdr3_length: 13
cdr3_aa: CASSLVLGSYEQYF; cdr3_nt: TGTGCCAGCAGCTTAGTGCTCGGCAGCTACGAGCAGTACTTC; clone_size: .; j_call: TRBJ2-7; d_call: .; v_call: TRBV7-9; cdr3_length: 14